Each of the 16 T cell receptor beta chains below was sequenced from the same sample in a study of long-term antiretroviral therapy in people with HIV. Investigators performed immunoSEQ version v3.0 at survey level. The data were produced by immunoSEQ multiplex PCR, yet TCRdb's version contains in-frame clones alone and is incomplete. The sample records about 28,000 clones, more than 70% being singletons. This material consisted of unsorted PBMCs, taken 1.5 years before starting antiretroviral therapy. These receptors were taken from a man aged 18 to 29 with HIV.

J is TRBJ2-3 and V is TRBV9, with 14 nucleotides matching TRBD2. Germline V gene sequence: CDR1 SGDLS, CDR2 YYNGEE. With V trimmed by 3 bases and J by 3 bases, 0 bases remained unmatched. The CDR3 contains 15 residues. The CDR3 nucleotides read TGTGCCAGCAGCGGACTAGCGGGAGGGACAGATACGCAGTATTTT. Its protein is CASSGLAGGTDTQYF.

The sample holds one count of this clone. J is TRBJ2-1 and V is TRBV10-2, with 14 bases that match TRBD2. J gave up 0 bases and V 6 bases, and 7 bases lay outside the gene matches. The CDR3 has 18 residues. CDR1 and CDR2 (germline): WSHSY, SAAADI. The CDR3 is CASRKGLAGDSSYNEQFF. CDR3 nucleotide sequence: TGCGCCAGCAGGAAGGGACTAGCGGGAGATTCCTCCTACAATGAGCAGTTCTTC.

By share, this clone ranks as medium-sized (0.01 to 0.1%). The chain uses TRBV13 and TRBJ2-7, with 7 positions matching TRBD1. Germline V gene sequence: CDR1 PRHDT, CDR2 FYEKMQ (reference sequence). With 3 bases clipped from V and 9 bases from J, the junction kept 8 bases outside the gene matches. The CDR3 loop spans 13 amino acids. CDR3 sequence reads: CASSFEYRGGQYF. CDR3 DNA: TGTGCCAGCAGCTTCGAATACAGGGGCGGGCAGTACTTC.

This clone is termed medium-sized (0.01 to 0.1%). V usage is TRBV12-2 and J usage is TRBJ2-2; TRBD1, the table's D call, was not compared with the DNA. TRBV12-2 is a recognized pseudogene. The CDR3 spans 19 residues. The CDR3 DNA sequence: TGTGCAAGTTCCCCCTCAGGGAAAATGAGTCAACTCAACACCGGGGAGCTGTTTTTT. Translated, it gives CASSPSGKMSQLNTGELFF.

The CDR3 loop reads CASTGTLITTDTQYF. The CDR3 DNA sequence: TGTGCCAGCACGGGGACTCTTATTACAACAGATACGCAGTATTTT. The chain employs TRBV7-9 and TRBJ2-3; D might be TRBD2 (6 bases). V was clipped by 7 bases and J by 3 bases, with 17 bases between them. Germline V lookup: CDR1 SEHNR, CDR2 FQNEAQ (reference sequence). The CDR3 has 15 amino acids.

The J gene is TRBJ2-2, the V gene TRBV6-5; D remains unclear. Germline V lookup: CDR1 MNHEY, CDR2 SVGAGI. Between the trimmed V and J ends, which lost 0 bases and 0 bases, there was a span of 5 bases. The CDR3 has 15 residues. The CDR3 is CASSYSAANTGELFF. Written as DNA, the CDR3 is TGTGCCAGCAGTTACTCTGCAGCGAACACCGGGGAGCTGTTTTTT.

CDR3 amino acids: CASSFIGESQPQHF. Written as DNA, the CDR3 is TGTGCCAGCAGTTTTATAGGGGAGAGTCAGCCCCAGCATTTT. The rearrangement links TRBV28 to TRBJ1-5; maybe TRBD1 (5 bases). V was shortened by 3 bases and J by 6 bases, with 12 bases between the two germline ends. Germline values: CDR1 MDHEN, CDR2 SYDVKM. The CDR3 has 14 amino acids.

There are a few counts of this clone. V is TRBV30 and J is TRBJ1-5; TRBD1 agrees at 10 bases. The CDR3 contains 14 residues. The V and J ends lost 7 bases and 4 bases, in that order; junction bases with no gene match: 7. CDR1 is GTSNPN, CDR2 SVGIG, per germline (reference sequence). The CDR3, as DNA: TGTGCCTACCAGACAGGGGGCTGGAATCAGCCCCAGCATTTT. Translation: CAYQTGGWNQPQHF.

The genes are TRBV18 and TRBJ1-5; 8 bases line up with TRBD1. The V segment lost 6 bases and the J segment 7 bases; nucleotides outside the gene matches: 5. The CDR3 runs 13 residues. Germline-derived CDR1 and CDR2 are KGHSH and LQKENI. CDR3 DNA: TGTGCCAGCTCCCCTACAGGGGGGCAGCCCCAGCATTTT. Amino acids: CASSPTGGQPQHF.

V gene TRBV19 combines with J gene TRBJ2-7; D might be TRBD2 (6 bases). This CDR3 region has 11 residues. Per the germline V gene, CDR1 is LNHDA and CDR2 is SQIVND (reference sequence). The V gene lost 8 bases and the J gene lost 6 bases, with 11 bases spanning the gap. The chain's CDR3 is CASSLGGEQYF. The CDR3 bases are TGTGCCAGTTCTTTGGGGGGCGAGCAGTACTTC.

The genes are TRBV9 and TRBJ2-2, with 9 positions matching TRBD2. With 0 bases clipped from V and 4 bases from J, the junction kept 7 bases outside the gene matches. Germline CDR1 reads SGDLS; CDR2 reads YYNGEE. The CDR3 has 17 amino acids. The CDR3 DNA follows: TGTGCCAGCAGCGTAGTTAGCGGGAGAGGTAGCACCGGGGAGCTGTTTTTT. Translation: CASSVVSGRGSTGELFF.

This sequence joins TRBV5-1 and TRBJ2-3, with unresolved D. Trimming stripped 3 bases from V and 0 bases from J, with 8 bases between. There are 14 residues in the CDR3. Germline CDR1 and CDR2: SGHRS and YFSETQ. The CDR3 region is CASSSDQSTDTQYF. For the CDR3, the DNA is TGCGCCAGCAGCTCCGACCAGAGCACAGATACGCAGTATTTT.

V gene TRBV11-2 combines with J gene TRBJ1-1; no reliable D call. This CDR3 has 16 residues. V lost 4 bases, J lost 1 base, and 16 bases lay in between. Germline V gives CDR1 SGHAT, CDR2 FQNNGV. The CDR3 coding sequence is TGTGCCAGCAGCTCCCAGAAAAATTGGCGGAACACTGAAGCTTTCTTT. Its translation is CASSSQKNWRNTEAFF.

The chain has TRBV5-1 and TRBJ1-2; 10 bases agree with TRBD1. Trimming at V came to 4 bases and at J to 8 bases, leaving 14 bases not matched to a gene. The germline V gene has CDR1 SGHRS and CDR2 YFSETQ. The CDR3 totals 16 residues. CDR3 nucleotides: TGCGCCAGCAGCCTTGGAGTTATAGGACAGGGGGGCGGCTACACCTTC. Translated: CASSLGVIGQGGGYTF.

The rearrangement links TRBV28 to TRBJ1-5, with D hard to call. The CDR3 spans 10 residues. V lost 8 bases and J 6 bases, leaving 5 bases between the germline ends. Germline V gives CDR1 MDHEN, CDR2 SYDVKM. CDR3 nucleotides: TGTGCCAGCGGGTTTCAGCCCCAGCATTTT. Translated, it gives CASGFQPQHF.

The rearrangement links TRBV6-5 to TRBJ2-3; D possibly corresponds to TRBD2 (5 bases). The CDR3 is 16 amino acids. Trimming cost V 0 bases and J 0 bases, with 10 bases left between them. Germline-derived CDR1 and CDR2 are MNHEY and SVGAGI. The CDR3 nucleotides are TGTGCCAGCAGTTACTCGATCCTAGCTAGCACAGATACGCAGTATTTT. Protein sequence: CASSYSILASTDTQYF.